What follows are 18 T cell receptor beta chains derived from one specimen sequenced in a study of identical twins. A single record per CDR3 protein comes from TCRdb applying MiXCR to the 5' RACE reads. The sample carries some 1,600,000 distinct CDR3 sequences, 32% recorded once. Sequences were obtained from cord blood. These receptor sequences come from a newborn girl in good health.

In this sample, this clonotype turned up a few times. CDR3 protein: CSARGGLKAFF. The CDR3 region has the DNA TGCAGTGCTAGGGGGGGATTGAAAGCTTTCTTT. This chain joins TRBV20-1 and TRBJ1-1; D is perhaps TRBD1 (5 bases). Germline CDR1 DFQATT, CDR2 SNEGSKA (reference sequence). This CDR3 contains 11 residues. With 3 bases removed from V and 9 bases from J, the gap between germline ends came to 11 bases.

This clonotype was recorded a few times. This chain uses TRBV7-9 with TRBJ1-1, with 7 positions matching TRBD1. CDR1 and CDR2 (germline): SEHNR, FQNEAQ (reference sequence). The CDR3 has 13 residues. Trimming removed 10 bases from V and 6 bases from J; junction bases left unmatched: 11. CDR3 residues: CATDRDGLAEAFF. The CDR3 DNA follows: TGTGCCACCGACAGGGATGGGTTGGCTGAAGCTTTCTTT.

V usage is TRBV4-2 and J usage is TRBJ1-6, with 7 bases matching TRBD1. Germline-derived CDR1 and CDR2 are LGHNA and YNFKEQ. V trimming: 0 bases; J trimming: 6 bases; junction bases outside the gene matches: 5. The CDR3 is 16 residues long. The CDR3 reads CASSQDRPGGNSPLHF. The CDR3 DNA is TGTGCCAGCAGCCAAGACAGGCCAGGGGGTAATTCACCCCTCCACTTT.

This chain uses TRBV30 with TRBJ2-7; D not certain. This CDR3 has 11 residues. The V and J ends lost 0 bases and 5 bases respectively, with 5 bases between them. Germline V gene data show CDR1 as GTSNPN and CDR2 as SVGIG (reference sequence). CDR3 DNA sequence: TGTGCCTGGAGTGTATCCCACGAGCAGTACTTC. Its protein product is CAWSVSHEQYF.

The genes are TRBV5-1 and TRBJ2-1, with TRBD1 matching 7 bases. After removal of 1 base from V and 0 bases from J, the junction contained 16 bases not matched to a gene. This CDR3 has 20 residues. Germline assignment: CDR1 SGHRS and CDR2 YFSETQ. In DNA, the CDR3 is TGCGCCAGCAGCTTGAATTCAGGGCAGGGGGTTCCCTACTCCTACAATGAGCAGTTCTTC. Encoded protein: CASSLNSGQGVPYSYNEQFF.

The V and J genes are TRBV27 and TRBJ1-5; D may be TRBD1 (6 bases). The V gene's germline CDR1 is MNHEY and CDR2 SMNVEV (reference sequence). Trimming took 3 bases from V and 6 from J, leaving 9 bases between them. The CDR3 covers 13 residues. DNA for the CDR3: TGTGCCAGCAGTTTCGGGGGGGCTCAGCCCCAGCATTTT. Protein: CASSFGGAQPQHF.

The V call is TRBV10-1, the J call TRBJ2-3, with TRBD1 as a possible D gene (6 bases). Germline lookup yields CDR1 WNHNN and CDR2 SYGVQD (reference sequence). The CDR3 has 14 residues. Trimming removed 5 bases at V and 2 bases at J, with 11 bases between. The CDR3 DNA reads as TGCGCCAGCAGTCCGGGACACATCACAGATACGCAGTATTTT. This encodes CASSPGHITDTQYF.

This clonotype was detected a few times. The gene calls are TRBV2 and TRBJ2-3; 7 nucleotides agree with TRBD2. There are 15 residues in the CDR3. Trimming cost V 5 bases and J 6 bases; bases outside gene matches: 11. Germline CDR1 SNHLY, CDR2 FYNNEI. As DNA, the CDR3 is TGTGCCAGCAGTTCGGCTAGCGGACTCGCCGATACGCAGTATTTT. It specifies CASSSASGLADTQYF.

In this sample, this clonotype turned up a few times. This rearrangement joins TRBV3-1 to TRBJ2-5; 9 bases align to TRBD1. Germline V CDR1 and CDR2: LGHDT, YNNKEL (reference sequence). Trimming cost V 4 bases and J 11 bases; bases outside gene matches: 14. The CDR3 totals 15 residues. CDR3 region: CASSLTGGAHNEQYF. The DNA of the CDR3 is TGTGCCAGCAGCCTAACAGGGGGCGCACACAATGAGCAGTACTTC.

This clonotype was counted at least ten times. The V gene is TRBV24-1, the J gene TRBJ2-3; 9 positions agree with TRBD1. Germline loops: CDR1 KGHDR, CDR2 SFDVKD. This CDR3 is 15 amino acids long. Losses at the gene ends were 5 bases for V and 6 bases for J; bases not matched to a gene: 8. CDR3 region: CATSGPGTGKDTQYF. The CDR3 DNA follows: TGTGCCACCAGTGGACCCGGGACAGGGAAGGATACGCAGTATTTT.

The chain links TRBV7-2 to TRBJ1-2; the D is unclear. Germline values: CDR1 SGHTA, CDR2 FQGNSA. V was pared by 2 bases and J by 5 bases, with 15 bases between. The CDR3 is made up of 15 amino acids. The CDR3 region is CASSLSGTGNYGYTF. The CDR3 DNA sequence: TGTGCCAGCAGCTTAAGTGGAACGGGGAATTATGGCTACACCTTC.

The chain couples TRBV20-1 to TRBJ2-7; 12 bases map to TRBD2. V dropped 2 bases and J dropped 5; count of bases not matched to a gene: 7. Germline V gives CDR1 DFQATT, CDR2 SNEGSKA (reference sequence). This CDR3 has 15 residues. The CDR3 DNA reads TGCAGTGCTAGACGCGGACTAGCGGGAACCCACGAGCAGTACTTC. Translating it yields CSARRGLAGTHEQYF.

Ten or more counts support this clonotype. V and J are TRBV20-1 and TRBJ2-7; D gene uncertain. V lost 1 base and J lost 2, with 6 bases in between. In germline, CDR1 is DFQATT, CDR2 SNEGSKA (reference sequence). This CDR3 contains 12 residues. The CDR3 region has the DNA TGCAGTGCTAGAGTGGCAGCCTACGAGCAGTACTTC. As protein: CSARVAAYEQYF.

The genes are TRBV20-1 and TRBJ2-1, with 11 positions matching TRBD2. CDR3 size: 15 residues. CDR1 and CDR2 (germline): DFQATT, SNEGSKA (reference sequence). The V segment lost 6 bases and the J segment 9 bases; nucleotides outside the gene matches: 13. In nucleotides, the CDR3 is TGCAGTGCCCTAAGGGGTAGCGGGGGGGCTAGTGAGCAGTTCTTC. Translation: CSALRGSGGASEQFF.

The chain employs TRBV5-4 and TRBJ2-3; 7 bases map to TRBD2. The V gene end was trimmed by 3 bases and the J gene end by 2 bases; junction bases not matched to a gene: 9. In germline, CDR1 is SGHNT, CDR2 YYREEE (reference sequence). There are 16 residues in the CDR3. The DNA of the CDR3 is TGTGCCAGCAGCTCGGCAAACGGACTAGTCACAGATACGCAGTATTTT. Translating gives CASSSANGLVTDTQYF.

Remarks on this clonotype: The junction does not match germline at one end; this may be a read error. The DNA of the CDR3 is TGCGCCAGCAGCCTGACCCCGTCATACAATACGCGGTATTTT. Amino acids: CASSLTPSYNTRYF. J is TRBJ2-3 and V is TRBV5-1, with D unresolved. Germline CDR1 is SGHRS and CDR2 is YFSETQ. The CDR3 loop spans 14 amino acids.

This clonotype was counted a few times. The rearrangement links TRBV3-1 to TRBJ2-5; tentatively, D is TRBD2 (6 bases). V lost 1 base and J 1 base, leaving 10 bases between the germline ends. From germline, CDR1 is LGHDT and CDR2 YNNKEL (reference sequence). This CDR3 spans 15 amino acids. CDR3 loop: CASSQVPGAQETQYF. The CDR3 region has the DNA TGTGCCAGCAGCCAAGTTCCGGGAGCCCAAGAGACCCAGTACTTC.

This clonotype was observed at least ten times. V usage is TRBV7-9 and J usage is TRBJ1-4; D not certain. Trimming left V 4 bases short and J 3 bases short, with 9 bases between. The length of the CDR3 is 14 residues. Germline lookup yields CDR1 SEHNR and CDR2 FQNEAQ (reference sequence). The CDR3 loop is CASSSRAPNEKLFF. The CDR3 bases are TGTGCCAGCAGCTCAAGGGCCCCTAATGAAAAACTGTTTTTT.